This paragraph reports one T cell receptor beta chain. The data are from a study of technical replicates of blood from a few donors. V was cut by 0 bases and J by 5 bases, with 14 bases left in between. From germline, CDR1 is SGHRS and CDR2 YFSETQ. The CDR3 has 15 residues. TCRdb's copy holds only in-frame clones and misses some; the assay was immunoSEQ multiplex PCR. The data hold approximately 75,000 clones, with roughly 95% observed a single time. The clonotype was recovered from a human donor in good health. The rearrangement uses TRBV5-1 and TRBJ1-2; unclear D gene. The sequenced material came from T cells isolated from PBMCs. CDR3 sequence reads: CASSLGGINEYGYTF. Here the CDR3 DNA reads TGCGCCAGCAGCTTGGGAGGAATAAATGAATATGGCTACACCTTC.